The 15 T cell receptor beta chains presented below share a single source sample, sequenced in a study of glioma-infiltrating T cells. The iRepertoire nested amplicon-rescue multiplex PCR amplified TCR alpha and beta CDR3s from RNA. One entry per CDR3 protein results from TCRdb running MiXCR on the multiplex PCR reads. The sample shows 150,000 or so distinct CDR3 sequences, more than 35% of them seen only once. The specimen sequenced was glioma tissue, nonneoplastic brain tissue, or PBMCs (not recorded which). The origin of the receptors is a human donor with low-grade glioma or glioblastoma, undergoing nonglioma brain surgery, or in good health (not recorded which).

Only one count was recorded for this clonotype. This chain connects TRBV7-2 to TRBJ2-3, with D possibly TRBD1 on 5 matching bases. V was trimmed by 5 bases and J by 6 bases, leaving 15 bases between them. Per germline, CDR1 SGHTA and CDR2 FQGNSA. CDR3 length: 14 amino acids. In DNA form, the CDR3 reads TGTGCCAGCAGCCAAATGGGGCCCCGGGATACGCAGTATTTT. Translated, it gives CASSQMGPRDTQYF.

This clonotype was counted a few times. The chain uses TRBV6-1 and TRBJ1-5; D is perhaps TRBD1 (6 bases). Trimming removed 4 bases from V and 6 bases from J, with 13 bases in between. CDR3 length: 14 amino acids. Germline loops: CDR1 MNHNS, CDR2 SASEGT. CDR3 loop: CASSGGGQGQPQHF. In DNA, the CDR3 is TGTGCCAGCAGTGGTGGGGGCCAGGGTCAGCCCCAGCATTTT.

This clonotype appeared a few times. V gene TRBV19 combines with J gene TRBJ2-3; 14 nucleotides align to TRBD2. The CDR3 is 16 residues long. Germline V lookup: CDR1 LNHDA, CDR2 SQIVND (reference sequence). The ends lost 5 bases at V and 4 bases at J; junction bases unmatched: 5. The CDR3 region is CASSDEGLAGADTQYF. The CDR3, as DNA: TGTGCCAGTAGTGACGAGGGACTAGCGGGAGCAGATACGCAGTATTTT.

V usage is TRBV7-9 and J usage is TRBJ1-1; no firm D call. The germline V gene has CDR1 SEHNR and CDR2 FQNEAQ (reference sequence). The CDR3 has 10 residues. Trimming shortened V by 8 bases and J by 12 bases, and 13 bases separated the two germline ends. As DNA, the CDR3 is TGTGCCAGCGCCGGGTCCCGATCTTTCTTT. Translating gives CASAGSRSFF.

The chain is built from TRBV7-2 and TRBJ1-2; D is undetermined. Germline CDR1 and CDR2: SGHTA and FQGNSA. The CDR3 is 15 residues long. Deletions cut 1 base from V and 8 bases from J, with 17 bases between. CDR3 loop: CASSLVLASGEGYTF. In nucleotides, the CDR3 is TGTGCCAGCAGCTTAGTTTTAGCCAGTGGGGAAGGCTACACCTTC.

This clonotype was detected only a few times. One junction end disagrees with the germline gene, perhaps due to a read error. The chain uses TRBV6-1 and TRBJ2-5; TRBD2 is a possible D gene (5 bases). Germline lookup yields CDR1 MNHNS and CDR2 SASEGT. The CDR3 covers 13 residues. The CDR3 loop reads CASSQARAETQYF. DNA of the CDR3: TGCGCCAGCAGCCAAGCGAGGGCAGAGACCCAGTACTTC.

The chain employs TRBV20-1 and TRBJ2-7; 15 bases map to TRBD2. The germline CDR1 and CDR2 sequences are DFQATT and SNEGSKA (reference sequence). The CDR3 totals 16 residues. Trimming at V came to 3 bases and at J to 4 bases, leaving 7 bases not matched to a gene. This chain's CDR3 is CSARGLAGGSVYEQYF. CDR3 in DNA: TGCAGTGCTAGGGGACTAGCGGGAGGTTCCGTTTACGAGCAGTACTTC.

The genes are TRBV6-1 and TRBJ2-5; tentative D call: TRBD2 (5 bases). The germline CDR1 and CDR2 sequences are MNHNS and SASEGT. The V gene lost 7 bases and the J gene lost 5 bases, with 14 bases spanning the gap. The CDR3 is 13 amino acids. This chain's CDR3 is CASNGGRGETQYF. In DNA form, the CDR3 reads TGTGCCAGCAATGGAGGACGCGGGGAGACCCAGTACTTC.

This chain connects TRBV20-1 to TRBJ1-5; 7 nucleotides agree with TRBD1. Trimming at V came to 3 bases and at J to 3 bases, leaving 5 bases not matched to a gene. CDR1 is DFQATT, CDR2 SNEGSKA, per germline (reference sequence). The CDR3 is 14 amino acids. CDR3 sequence reads: CSARSDRDNQPQHF. The CDR3 nucleotides read TGCAGTGCTAGGAGTGACAGGGACAATCAGCCCCAGCATTTT.

A few counts support this clonotype. V and J are TRBV20-1 and TRBJ1-1; D gene uncertain. Germline CDR1 DFQATT, CDR2 SNEGSKA (reference sequence). The CDR3 is made up of 11 amino acids. Deletions cut 6 bases from V and 5 bases from J, with 10 bases between. CDR3 sequence (DNA): TGCAGTGCCCATACCTCTACTGAAGCTTTCTTT. It codes for CSAHTSTEAFF.

This clonotype was seen more than once but under ten times. This chain uses TRBV27 with TRBJ1-1, with D uncertain. The length of the CDR3 is 13 residues. V gave up 5 bases and J gave up 1 base, with 8 bases separating them. Germline V gives CDR1 MNHEY, CDR2 SMNVEV (reference sequence). This CDR3 reads CASSKTANTEAFF. In nucleotides, the CDR3 is TGTGCCAGCAGTAAAACCGCGAACACTGAAGCTTTCTTT.

CDR3: CASSQEYTRDEQFF. CDR3 bases: TGCGCCAGCAGCCAAGAATACACTAGGGATGAGCAGTTCTTC. The chain joins TRBV4-1 to TRBJ2-1; maybe TRBD2 (5 bases). Germline V gene data show CDR1 as MGHRA and CDR2 as YSYEKL. The CDR3 has 14 residues. V gave up 0 bases and J gave up 8 bases, with 11 bases separating them.

This chain's CDR3 is CASSTPGFSSYEQYF. In DNA, the CDR3 is TGTGCCAGCAGTACCCCAGGTTTTTCCTCCTACGAGCAGTACTTC. The chain links TRBV6-2 or TRBV6-3 to TRBJ2-7; D call uncertain. V shed 5 bases and J shed 0 bases, with 14 bases lying between them. CDR3 length: 15 residues. Germline assignment: CDR1 MNHEY and CDR2 SVGEGT.

The V gene is TRBV20-1, the J gene TRBJ2-1; D is ambiguous. Germline values: CDR1 DFQATT, CDR2 SNEGSKA (reference sequence). CDR3 length equals 16 residues. V gave up 4 bases and J gave up 4 bases, with 20 bases separating them. The CDR3 protein is CSATPPLVGNYNEQFF. The CDR3 nucleotides read TGCAGTGCTACTCCACCTTTGGTTGGGAATTACAATGAGCAGTTCTTC.

This clonotype was recorded a few times. The V call is TRBV20-1, the J call TRBJ2-7; 7 bases line up with TRBD2. The CDR3 contains 16 residues. In germline, CDR1 is DFQATT, CDR2 SNEGSKA (reference sequence). V gave up 0 bases and J gave up 1 base; unmatched junction bases: 9. This CDR3 is CSARDPRLARSYEQYF. In DNA form, the CDR3 reads TGCAGTGCTAGAGATCCGAGACTAGCTAGGTCCTACGAGCAGTACTTC.